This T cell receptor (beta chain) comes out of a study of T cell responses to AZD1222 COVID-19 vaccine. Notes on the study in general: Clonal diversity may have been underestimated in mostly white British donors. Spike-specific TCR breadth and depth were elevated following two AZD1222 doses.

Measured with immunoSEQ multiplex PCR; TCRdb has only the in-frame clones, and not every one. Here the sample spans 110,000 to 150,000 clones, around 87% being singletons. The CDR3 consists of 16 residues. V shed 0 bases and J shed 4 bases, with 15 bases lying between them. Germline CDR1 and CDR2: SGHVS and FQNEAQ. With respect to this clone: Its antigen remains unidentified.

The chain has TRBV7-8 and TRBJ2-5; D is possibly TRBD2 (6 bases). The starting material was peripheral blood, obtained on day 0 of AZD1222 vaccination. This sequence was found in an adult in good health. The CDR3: CASSLAFGGAGETQYF. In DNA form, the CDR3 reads TGTGCCAGCAGCTTAGCGTTTGGCGGGGCGGGAGAGACCCAGTACTTC.